The 5 T cell receptor beta chains given below trace back to one sample, sequenced in a study of beta chain features in type 1 diabetes. The isolated RNA, all of it, was reverse transcribed, so expressed TCRB transcripts were what got sequenced. Clones were read by immunoSEQ multiplex PCR, and TCRdb kept only the in-frame ones, dropping some. The sample yields approximately 110,000 clones, under 40% seen once. Sequencing was carried out using stem cell memory CD4+ T cells from blood. The receptors derive from a woman aged 18-29 years in good health.

This rearrangement joins TRBV5-1 to TRBJ2-2; no clear D. The CDR3 runs to 13 residues. The germline V gene encodes CDR1 SGHRS and CDR2 YFSETQ. V was trimmed by 7 bases and J by 1 base, leaving 8 bases between them. The CDR3 nucleotides are TGCGCCAGCTTTACACGGAACACCGGGGAGCTGTTTTTT. Translation gives CASFTRNTGELFF.

In DNA, the CDR3 is TGTGCCATCAGTGGGGGGCCGGACCGATATTTT. Translated, it gives CAISGGPDRYF. The chain is built from TRBV10-3 and TRBJ1-3; D might be TRBD1 (6 bases). CDR3 length: 11 residues. The V gene's germline CDR1 is ENHRY and CDR2 SYGVKD. V was clipped by 4 bases and J by 15 bases, with 13 bases between them.

The chain uses TRBV7-9 and TRBJ1-4, with D hard to call. Trimming removed 1 base at V and 1 base at J, with 10 bases between. Germline V lookup: CDR1 SEHNR, CDR2 FQNEAQ (reference sequence). The CDR3 contains 16 residues. Here the CDR3 reads CASSLGLAGTNEKLFF. The DNA of the CDR3 is TGTGCCAGCAGCTTAGGTCTCGCGGGAACTAATGAAAAACTGTTTTTT.

This clone was detected a few times. The genes are TRBV7-2 and TRBJ2-7, with TRBD1 identical over 8 bases. The junction had 11 bases not matched to a gene; V was cut back by 6 bases and J by 4 bases. Germline CDR1 and CDR2: SGHTA and FQGNSA. This CDR3 is 15 amino acids long. The CDR3 reads CASSMRQGAYYEQYF. As DNA, the CDR3 is TGTGCCAGCAGTATGCGGCAGGGGGCTTATTACGAGCAGTACTTC.

The J gene is TRBJ2-5, the V gene TRBV5-1; maybe TRBD1 (6 bases). Germline CDR1 is SGHRS and CDR2 is YFSETQ. The V end lost 4 bases, the J end lost 5 bases, and 18 bases lay between the germline ends. The CDR3 extends over 15 amino acids. CDR3 protein: CASSTRGRNSETQYF. The CDR3 bases are TGCGCCAGCAGCACCAGGGGTAGGAATTCGGAGACCCAGTACTTC.